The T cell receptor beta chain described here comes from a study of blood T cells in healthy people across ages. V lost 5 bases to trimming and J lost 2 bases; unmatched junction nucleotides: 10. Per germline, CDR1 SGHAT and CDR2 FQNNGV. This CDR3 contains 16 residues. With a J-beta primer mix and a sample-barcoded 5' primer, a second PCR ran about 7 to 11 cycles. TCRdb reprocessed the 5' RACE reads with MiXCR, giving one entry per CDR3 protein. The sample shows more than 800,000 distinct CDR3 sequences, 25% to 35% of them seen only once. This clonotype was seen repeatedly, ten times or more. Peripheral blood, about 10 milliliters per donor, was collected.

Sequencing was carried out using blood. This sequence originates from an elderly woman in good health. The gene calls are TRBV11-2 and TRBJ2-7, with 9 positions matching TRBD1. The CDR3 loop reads CASSRLKGTGPYEQYF. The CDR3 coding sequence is TGTGCCAGCAGCCGTCTTAAGGGGACAGGGCCCTACGAGCAGTACTTC.